This T cell receptor (beta chain) was identified during a study of PD-L1 blockade in urothelial cancer. For the study at large: Blood was evaluated 3 weeks (second dose) and 6 weeks after therapy began. Per blood sample, T cells had a median of 141,255.

This CDR3 has 15 residues. V dropped 0 bases and J dropped 1 base, with 7 bases sitting between them. Germline-derived CDR1 and CDR2 are SGHRS and YFSETQ. Stated time point: peripheral blood 6 weeks after treatment start. PCRs each included synthetic TCR analog templates spiked in. Data came from immunoSEQ multiplex PCR; TCRdb stores just in-frame clones and leaves some out. The sample has approximately 110,000 clones, under 95% seen once; the top ten hold less than 4.5%. This sequence originates from a man in his sixties with urothelial cancer. J is TRBJ2-2 and V is TRBV5-1; the D is unclear. The sample here was PBMCs, taken around atezolizumab (anti-PD-L1) treatment. DNA of the CDR3: TGCGCCAGCAGCTTGGGAGCTCGGAACACCGGGGAGCTGTTTTTT. Encoded protein: CASSLGARNTGELFF.